The 12 T cell receptor beta chains below were found in one sample sequenced in a study of blood T cells in healthy people across ages (dated by TCRdb to the mid-2010s). To prepare the library, 5' RACE was applied. The reads were generated on an Illumina HiSeq 2500. A second PCR of roughly 6 to 11 cycles was run with a J-beta primer mix and a sample-barcoded 5' primer. TCRdb handled the public reads itself, with Q25 trimming in fastp and clone calling in MiXCR, and kept productive beta chains. Duplicate CDR3 protein sequences are folded into a single record with the most common DNA and genes. Recorded for this sample are more than 1.4 million distinct CDR3 sequences; 35% to 45% of them occurred a single time. Approximately 7.9% of the sample goes to the ten largest clones. What was sequenced was blood. Receptors were obtained from a young woman in good health.

This clonotype was seen a handful of times. The chain joins TRBV6-1 to TRBJ1-2; the match to TRBD1 covers 9 bases. The CDR3 has 15 residues. V shed 2 bases, J shed 8 bases, and the junction held 9 bases outside the gene matches. Per germline, CDR1 MNHNS and CDR2 SASEGT. CDR3 amino acids: CASSESDGTGYGYTF. CDR3 sequence (DNA): TGTGCCAGCAGTGAATCGGACGGGACAGGGTACGGCTACACCTTC.

This clonotype has a handful of counts. The chain employs TRBV6-1 and TRBJ1-1, with D unresolved. Trimming took 2 bases from V and 1 from J, leaving 11 bases between them. The CDR3 has 15 amino acids. Germline V CDR1 and CDR2: MNHNS, SASEGT. CDR3 protein: CASSEWVVSNTEAFF. CDR3 DNA: TGTGCCAGCAGTGAATGGGTAGTGTCGAACACTGAAGCTTTCTTT.

This clonotype was detected many times. The V call is TRBV4-1, the J call TRBJ2-7; 9 bases fit TRBD2. Germline values: CDR1 MGHRA, CDR2 YSYEKL. The V segment lost 0 bases and the J segment 3 bases; nucleotides outside the gene matches: 9. This CDR3 comprises 17 residues. CDR3 in amino acids: CASSQDPLLAGLYEQYF. The CDR3 coding sequence is TGCGCCAGCAGCCAAGATCCCTTACTAGCGGGTCTCTACGAGCAGTACTTC.

The V and J genes are TRBV3-1 and TRBJ2-7; 7 positions agree with TRBD1. The junction had 6 bases not matched to a gene; V was cut back by 8 bases and J by 5 bases. The CDR3 is 12 amino acids. From germline, CDR1 is LGHDT and CDR2 YNNKEL (reference sequence). The CDR3 reads CASVDREDEQYF. The CDR3 DNA reads TGTGCCAGCGTCGACAGGGAAGACGAGCAGTACTTC.

V gene TRBV9 combines with J gene TRBJ1-1; D perhaps matches TRBD1 (5 bases). V lost 0 bases and J lost 3, with 9 bases in between. Germline CDR1 is SGDLS and CDR2 is YYNGEE. The CDR3 sequence is 14 residues long. CDR3: CASSVDGGYTEAFF. CDR3 sequence (DNA): TGTGCCAGCAGCGTAGACGGGGGGTACACTGAAGCTTTCTTT.

The V gene is TRBV3-1, the J gene TRBJ2-1; D possibly uses TRBD1 or TRBD2 (6 bases each). The ends were cut back, 3 bases at V and 5 bases at J, with 11 bases in the middle. The CDR3 is 14 amino acids. CDR1 is LGHDT and CDR2 is YNNKEL in the germline V gene (reference sequence). CDR3 region: CASSHRGLHNEQFF. In nucleotides, the CDR3 is TGTGCCAGCAGCCACAGGGGACTGCACAATGAGCAGTTCTTC.

The chain couples TRBV4-1 to TRBJ1-2; no clear D. CDR3 length: 15 residues. Trimming removed 0 bases from V and 4 bases from J, with 12 bases in between. CDR1 is MGHRA and CDR2 is YSYEKL in the germline V gene. For the CDR3, the DNA is TGCGCCAGCAGCCAAGATCAGATGGGCAGCTATGGCTACACCTTC. Protein sequence: CASSQDQMGSYGYTF.

The V and J genes are TRBV7-6 and TRBJ2-3; a weak D match, TRBD1 (5 bases). This CDR3 comprises 12 residues. Germline-derived CDR1 and CDR2 are SGHVS and FNYEAQ. The CDR3 region is CAAGSNTDTQYF. The CDR3 DNA reads as TGTGCAGCAGGGTCTAACACAGATACGCAGTATTTT.

Here the CDR3 reads CSARDPDSGPYEQYF. CDR3 coding DNA: TGCAGTGCTAGAGATCCGGATAGCGGACCCTACGAGCAGTACTTC. The chain carries TRBV20-1 and TRBJ2-7, with D possibly matching TRBD2 (6 bases). This CDR3 contains 15 residues. V lost 0 bases and J 2 bases, leaving 14 bases between the germline ends. In germline, CDR1 is DFQATT, CDR2 SNEGSKA (reference sequence).

The rearrangement links TRBV2 to TRBJ1-4; tentative D call: TRBD1 (6 bases). Germline V gene data show CDR1 as SNHLY and CDR2 as FYNNEI. CDR3 length: 14 amino acids. V lost 1 base and J lost 6, with 9 bases in between. CDR3 sequence: CASSEEQGDEKLFF. The CDR3 coding sequence is TGTGCCAGCAGTGAAGAACAGGGAGATGAAAAACTGTTTTTT.

This clonotype occurred a few times. The gene calls are TRBV27 and TRBJ2-6; D is perhaps TRBD1 or TRBD2 (5 bases each). Germline CDR1 and CDR2: MNHEY and SMNVEV (reference sequence). V lost 0 bases and J lost 4, with 7 bases in between. The CDR3 contains 15 residues. The CDR3 is CASSLSRDGANVLTF. The CDR3 DNA reads TGTGCCAGCAGTTTATCCAGGGACGGGGCCAACGTCCTGACTTTC.

About this clonotype itself: An end of the junction does not agree with germline; a read error may underlie this. The chain joins TRBV20-1 to TRBJ2-3, with D tentatively TRBD2 (6 bases). This CDR3 comprises 14 residues. CDR1 and CDR2 from the germline V gene are DFQATT and SNEGSKA (reference sequence). CDR3 sequence reads: CSARPSVGTETQYF. The CDR3 coding sequence is TGCAGTGCTAGACCTAGCGTGGGCACAGAGACGCAGTATTTT.